What follows are 13 T cell receptor beta chains derived from one specimen sequenced in a study of T cells in Graves' hyperthyroidism and ophthalmopathy. TCR beta CDR3 regions were amplified from RNA transcripts. With the HTBI primer set, the TCR CDR3 went through a first round of RT-PCR. MiXCR, run by TCRdb on the multiplex PCR reads, gives a single entry per CDR3 protein. Among about 360,000 distinct CDR3 sequences listed, about 13% were seen once. Sequenced: blood. The receptors originated from a man aged 25-45 years with Graves' hyperthyroidism that later progressed to Graves' ophthalmopathy.

The table lists this clonotype with many counts. This chain connects TRBV24-1 to TRBJ1-2; D unresolved. The V and J ends lost 3 bases and 3 bases respectively, with 7 bases between them. The CDR3 covers 13 residues. Germline V CDR1 and CDR2: KGHDR, SFDVKD. For the CDR3, the DNA is TGTGCCACCAGTGATCCCGGGTACTATGGCTACACCTTC. Protein: CATSDPGYYGYTF.

This clonotype was picked up a small number of times. The chain couples TRBV29-1 to TRBJ2-2, with D perhaps matching TRBD1 or TRBD2 (6 bases each). CDR1 and CDR2 (germline): SQVTM, ANQGSEA. CDR3 length: 13 amino acids. Trimming cost V 2 bases and J 8 bases, with 12 bases left between them. Here the CDR3 DNA reads TGCAGCGTTGAAAGGGGGGCTGCTGGGGAGCTGTTTTTT. Protein sequence: CSVERGAAGELFF.

In this sample, this clonotype turned up many times. CDR3 residues: CATSANQGESASYEQYF. The CDR3 coding sequence is TGTGCCACCAGTGCGAATCAGGGAGAATCAGCTTCCTACGAGCAGTACTTC. V and J are TRBV24-1 and TRBJ2-7, with D perhaps matching TRBD1 or TRBD2 (5 bases each). The germline V gene has CDR1 KGHDR and CDR2 SFDVKD. Trimming cost V 5 bases and J 1 base, with 20 bases left between them. The CDR3 sequence is 17 residues long.

This clonotype appeared many times. The chain recombines TRBV5-1 with TRBJ1-1, with 7 nucleotides matching TRBD1. The germline gives CDR1 SGHRS, CDR2 YFSETQ. The V and J ends lost 3 bases and 0 bases, in that order; junction bases with no gene match: 2. The CDR3 is 14 residues long. The CDR3 here is CASSWDSMNTEAFF. Here the CDR3 DNA reads TGCGCCAGCAGCTGGGACAGTATGAACACTGAAGCTTTCTTT.

The chain has TRBV18 and TRBJ1-1; TRBD1 matches 7 bases. Trimming cost V 1 base and J 5 bases; bases outside gene matches: 7. The germline gives CDR1 KGHSH, CDR2 LQKENI. The CDR3 sequence is 15 residues long. In nucleotides, the CDR3 is TGTGCCAGCTCACCACGAGGGGGCCGGGATACTGAAGCTTTCTTT. It specifies CASSPRGGRDTEAFF.

This clonotype has only a few counts. The chain employs TRBV6-1 and TRBJ2-3; 11 bases line up with TRBD2. Germline V gene data show CDR1 as MNHNS and CDR2 as SASEGT. V lost 7 bases, J lost 4 bases, and 13 bases stayed unmatched. The CDR3 has 17 amino acids. This CDR3 reads CASTGTSGFKPPDTQYF. The CDR3 DNA follows: TGTGCCAGCACCGGGACTAGCGGATTCAAGCCCCCAGATACGCAGTATTTT.

In this sample, this clonotype turned up many times. The V call is TRBV3-1, the J call TRBJ2-1; 7 bases map to TRBD1. Germline CDR1 reads LGHDT; CDR2 reads YNNKEL (reference sequence). V dropped 3 bases and J dropped 0; count of bases not matched to a gene: 5. The CDR3 runs 16 residues. The CDR3: CASSHPGQSSYNEQFF. DNA of the CDR3: TGTGCCAGCAGCCACCCGGGACAGAGCTCCTACAATGAGCAGTTCTTC.

Many counts were recorded for this clonotype. The chain employs TRBV27 and TRBJ2-5; possibly TRBD2 for D (5 bases). Between the trimmed V and J ends, which lost 2 bases and 3 bases, there was a span of 10 bases. This CDR3 has 14 residues. CDR1 and CDR2 from the germline V gene are MNHEY and SMNVEV (reference sequence). CDR3 coding DNA: TGTGCCAGCAGTTTACTTTCCGGGGAAGAGACCCAGTACTTC. Encoded protein: CASSLLSGEETQYF.

The chain is built from TRBV5-1 and TRBJ2-7; TRBD2 is a possible D gene (6 bases). V was shortened by 2 bases and J by 1 base, with 13 bases between the two germline ends. Looked up from germline, CDR1 is SGHRS and CDR2 is YFSETQ. This CDR3 has 15 residues. CDR3 nucleotides: TGCGCCAGCAGCTTACAGGAGGGAAGGTCCTACGAGCAGTACTTC. Protein: CASSLQEGRSYEQYF.

There are a few counts of this clonotype. The chain is built from TRBV6-1 and TRBJ2-7, with D possibly being TRBD2 (5 bases). The germline CDR1 and CDR2 sequences are MNHNS and SASEGT. The CDR3 spans 14 residues. Trimming cost V 5 bases and J 1 base, with 12 bases left between them. This chain's CDR3 is CASSRRTASYEQYF. The CDR3 nucleotides read TGTGCCAGCAGTCGGAGGACCGCATCCTACGAGCAGTACTTC.

In this sample, this clonotype turned up many times. The V gene is TRBV4-1, the J gene TRBJ1-1, with no clear D. Germline CDR1 reads MGHRA; CDR2 reads YSYEKL. V was cut by 0 bases and J by 3 bases, with 2 bases left in between. The CDR3 length is 12 residues. CDR3 sequence reads: CASSQEYTEAFF. The DNA for the CDR3 is TGCGCCAGCAGCCAAGAGTACACTGAAGCTTTCTTT.

Here the CDR3 reads CASCEPGRISPQHF. CDR3 DNA: TGTGCCAGCTGCGAACCGGGGCGGATCAGCCCCCAGCATTTT. V and J are TRBV6-1 and TRBJ1-5; weak D call: TRBD1 (5 bases). This CDR3 contains 14 residues. Trimming left V 8 bases short and J 10 bases short, with 21 bases between. Germline CDR1 reads MNHNS; CDR2 reads SASEGT.

This clonotype was detected ten times or more. The chain employs TRBV28 and TRBJ2-7; no definite D call. V gave up 3 bases and J gave up 6 bases, with 9 bases separating them. Germline CDR1 is MDHEN and CDR2 is SYDVKM. The CDR3 contains 12 residues. The DNA of the CDR3 is TGTGCCAGCAGTTTGTGGGGAACCGAGCAGTACTTC. It yields the protein CASSLWGTEQYF.